This T cell receptor beta chain is drawn from a study of cytomegalovirus exposure and HLA in healthy donors. Points from the study as a whole: Indistinguishable V segments such as TRBV6-2 and TRBV6-3 were excluded.

Germline V gene lookup returns CDR1 MNHEY and CDR2 SVGAGI. The CDR3 totals 15 residues. Trimming shortened V by 6 bases and J by 2 bases, and 14 bases separated the two germline ends. Primers for the PCR totalled 60 Vbeta and 13 Jbeta. Sequencing was performed with immunoSEQ multiplex PCR; in TCRdb, only in-frame clones are kept and a portion is missing. Counted here are 100,000 to 150,000 clones, over 75% occurring once; the ten biggest clones make up approximately 5%. Turning to this clone: Its antigen is as yet unknown.

Donors were ostensibly healthy at sampling, although undocumented immune exposures were probable. This TCR derives from a man aged 25 to 40 in good health and CMV-seronegative. The chain links TRBV6-5 to TRBJ1-3, with D maybe TRBD1 (5 bases). Sequencing was carried out using PBMCs. CDR3 loop: CASSQFSGPGNTIYF. The CDR3, as DNA: TGTGCCAGCAGCCAGTTTTCAGGGCCTGGAAACACCATATATTTT.